This TCR beta chain was documented in a study of shared clonotypes between healthy human individuals. Across the study: Ranging from 18 to 49 in age, donors were two women and a few men. Each donor contributed plates that comprised three CD4 naive, three CD4 memory, two CD8 naive and one CD8 memory. Study observations and caveats: Enrolling few donors narrowed the genetic and exposure-history diversity that was represented. Against clonotypes common to all four donors, non-shared ones had lower generation probabilities.

TCRdb's table, derived via immunoSEQ multiplex PCR, lists solely in-frame clones and lacks some. This table has approximately 1.9 million clones, roughly 93% appearing once. Naive CD8 cells lacked CD45RO, underwent positive selection for CCR7 and left out terminally differentiated effector memory CD45RA+ cells. V lost 5 bases, J lost 4 bases, and 8 bases stayed unmatched. The CDR3 spans 17 residues. Germline CDR1 and CDR2: LNHNV and YYDKDF (reference sequence). Comment on this clone: The target antigen is unknown.

The material sequenced was naive CD8+ T cells from PBMCs. The J gene is TRBJ2-2, the V gene TRBV15; 12 bases agree with TRBD1. This TCR was recovered from a man younger than 35 in good health. Some clones in this sample may be carry-over from other donors' samples. The chain's CDR3 is CATSETGTGGFTGELFF. The DNA of the CDR3 is TGTGCCACCAGCGAGACCGGGACAGGGGGCTTCACCGGGGAGCTGTTTTTT.